This T cell receptor (beta chain) was sequenced in a study of lymphopenia after photon versus proton radiotherapy. Produced via immunoSEQ multiplex PCR; TCRdb's table is partial and in-frame only. The sample includes roughly 30,000 clones, approximately 88% of them seen just once. Germline-derived CDR1 and CDR2 are SNHLY and FYNNEI. There are 11 residues in the CDR3. V gave up 5 bases and J gave up 12 bases, with 11 bases separating them. A remark on this clone: The antigen is not known.

Regarding the study as a whole: Post-nadir TCR diversity decline inversely tracked overall survival among those who died. Oligoclonal CD8+ Temra expansion after nadir drove photon patients' diversity drop. Survival link was tested only in deceased patients; proton benefit remains a possibility. Photon-treated patients lost naive T cells and TCR diversity; proton-treated stayed stable.

The chain couples TRBV2 to TRBJ2-1, with D maybe TRBD1 (6 bases). This clonotype was sampled from a woman aged 55-69 years with cholangiocarcinoma. Some clones in this sample may be carry-over from other donors' samples. This sample comprised peripheral blood, obtained from a patient treated with proton-based radiotherapy. CDR3 DNA: TGTGCCAGCAGTACCGGGACATTGCAGTTCTTC. It codes for CASSTGTLQFF.